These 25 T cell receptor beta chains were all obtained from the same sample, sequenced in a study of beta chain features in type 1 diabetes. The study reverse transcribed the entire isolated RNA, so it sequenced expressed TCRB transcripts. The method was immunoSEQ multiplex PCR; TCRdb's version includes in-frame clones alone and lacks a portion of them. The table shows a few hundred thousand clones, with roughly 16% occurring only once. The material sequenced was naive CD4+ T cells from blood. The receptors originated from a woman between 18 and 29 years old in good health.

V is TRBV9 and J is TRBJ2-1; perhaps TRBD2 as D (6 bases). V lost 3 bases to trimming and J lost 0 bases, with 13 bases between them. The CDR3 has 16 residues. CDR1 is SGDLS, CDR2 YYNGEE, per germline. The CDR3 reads CASSAGTPSSYNEQFF. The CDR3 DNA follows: TGTGCCAGCAGCGCCGGGACTCCCAGCTCCTACAATGAGCAGTTCTTC.

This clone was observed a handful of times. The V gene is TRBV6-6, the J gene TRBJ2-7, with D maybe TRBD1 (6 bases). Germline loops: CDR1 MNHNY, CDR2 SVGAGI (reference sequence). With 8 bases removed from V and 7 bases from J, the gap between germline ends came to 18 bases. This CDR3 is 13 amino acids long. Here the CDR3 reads CASGGLAATEQYF. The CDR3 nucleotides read TGTGCCAGCGGGGGCCTAGCCGCTACGGAGCAGTACTTC.

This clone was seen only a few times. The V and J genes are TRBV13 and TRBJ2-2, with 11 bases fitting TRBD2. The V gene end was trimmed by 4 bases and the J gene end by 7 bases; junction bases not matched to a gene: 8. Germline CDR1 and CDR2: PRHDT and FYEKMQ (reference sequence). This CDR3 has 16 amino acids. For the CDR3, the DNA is TGTGCCAGCAGCTCTATACTAGCGGGAGAGAGCGGGGAGCTGTTTTTT. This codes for CASSSILAGESGELFF.

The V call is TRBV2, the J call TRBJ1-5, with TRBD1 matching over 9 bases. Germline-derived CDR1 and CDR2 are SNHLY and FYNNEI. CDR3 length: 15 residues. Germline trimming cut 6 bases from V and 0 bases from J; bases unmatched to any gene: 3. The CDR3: CASREQGASNQPQHF. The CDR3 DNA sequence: TGTGCCAGCAGGGAACAGGGGGCTAGCAATCAGCCCCAGCATTTT.

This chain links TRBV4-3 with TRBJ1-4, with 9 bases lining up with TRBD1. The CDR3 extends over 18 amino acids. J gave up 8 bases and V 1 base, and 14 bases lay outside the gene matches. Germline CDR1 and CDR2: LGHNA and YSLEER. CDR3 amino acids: CASSQGARPGQGVEKLFF. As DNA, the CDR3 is TGCGCCAGCAGCCAAGGTGCGAGACCGGGACAGGGCGTAGAAAAACTGTTTTTT.

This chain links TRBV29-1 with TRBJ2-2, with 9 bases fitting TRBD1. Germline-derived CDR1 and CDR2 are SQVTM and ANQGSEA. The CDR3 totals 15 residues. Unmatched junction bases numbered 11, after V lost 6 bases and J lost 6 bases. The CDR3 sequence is CSVKDRGGEAGELFF. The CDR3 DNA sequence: TGCAGCGTGAAGGACAGGGGAGGAGAAGCCGGGGAGCTGTTTTTT.

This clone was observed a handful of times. CDR3 bases: TGTGCCAGCAGTGTATATGGGACAGGGGGCGCAGGCTATGGCTACACCTTC. It specifies CASSVYGTGGAGYGYTF. The V gene is TRBV27, the J gene TRBJ1-2, with 12 bases aligning to TRBD1. Losses at the gene ends were 5 bases for V and 4 bases for J; bases not matched to a gene: 11. Per the germline V gene, CDR1 is MNHEY and CDR2 is SMNVEV (reference sequence). This CDR3 spans 17 amino acids.

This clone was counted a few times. The CDR3 is CASSLGGGFQYEQYF. The CDR3 DNA sequence: TGTGCCAGCAGCTTAGGGGGAGGGTTTCAGTACGAGCAGTACTTC. The chain couples TRBV7-2 to TRBJ2-7; 7 bases map to TRBD2. The germline gives CDR1 SGHTA, CDR2 FQGNSA. Trimming removed 1 base from V and 4 bases from J; junction bases left unmatched: 7. This CDR3 region has 15 residues.

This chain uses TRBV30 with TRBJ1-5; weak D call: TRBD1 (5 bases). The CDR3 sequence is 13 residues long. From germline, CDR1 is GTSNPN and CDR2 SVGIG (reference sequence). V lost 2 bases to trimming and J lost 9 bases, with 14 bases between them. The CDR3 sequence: CAWSTGVGRPQHF. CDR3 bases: TGTGCCTGGAGTACGGGGGTAGGAAGGCCCCAGCATTTT.

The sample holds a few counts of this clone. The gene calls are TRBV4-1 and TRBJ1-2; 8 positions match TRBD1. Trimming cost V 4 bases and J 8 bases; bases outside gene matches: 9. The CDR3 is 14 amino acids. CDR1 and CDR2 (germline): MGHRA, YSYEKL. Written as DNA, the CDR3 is TGCGCCAGCAGCCGCCTACAGGGGGAAGGAGGCTACACCTTC. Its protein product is CASSRLQGEGGYTF.

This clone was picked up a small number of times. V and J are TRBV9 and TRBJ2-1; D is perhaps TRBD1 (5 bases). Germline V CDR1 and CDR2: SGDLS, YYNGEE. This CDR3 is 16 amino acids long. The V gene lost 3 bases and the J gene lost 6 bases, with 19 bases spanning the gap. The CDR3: CASSEQDGPISNEQFF. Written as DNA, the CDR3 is TGTGCCAGCAGCGAACAGGACGGACCTATAAGCAATGAGCAGTTCTTC.

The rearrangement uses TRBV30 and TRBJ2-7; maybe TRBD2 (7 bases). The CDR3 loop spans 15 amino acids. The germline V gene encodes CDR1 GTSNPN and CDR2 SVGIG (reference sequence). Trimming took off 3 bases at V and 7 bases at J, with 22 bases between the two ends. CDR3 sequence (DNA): TGTGCCTGGAGCGGGGGGCGGCTAGCTGTGAGGGAGCAGTACTTC. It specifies CAWSGGRLAVREQYF.

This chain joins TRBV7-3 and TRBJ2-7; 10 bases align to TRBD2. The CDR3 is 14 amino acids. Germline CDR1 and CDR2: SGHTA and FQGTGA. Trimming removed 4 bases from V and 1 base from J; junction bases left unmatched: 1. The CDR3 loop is CASSWTSGSYEQYF. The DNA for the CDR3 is TGTGCCAGCAGCTGGACTAGCGGTTCCTACGAGCAGTACTTC. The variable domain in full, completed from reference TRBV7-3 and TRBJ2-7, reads GAGVSQTPSNKVTEKGKYVELRCDPISGHTALYWYRQSLGQGPEFLIYFQGTGAADDSGLPNDRFFAVRPEGSVSTLKIQRTERGDSAVYLCASSWTSGSYEQYFGPGTRLTVT.

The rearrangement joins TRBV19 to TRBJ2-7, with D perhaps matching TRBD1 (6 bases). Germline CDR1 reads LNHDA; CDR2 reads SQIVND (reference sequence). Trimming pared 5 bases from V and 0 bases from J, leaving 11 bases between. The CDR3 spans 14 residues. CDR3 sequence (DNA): TGTGCCAGTAGTCCACTGGACAGCTCCTACGAGCAGTACTTC. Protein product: CASSPLDSSYEQYF.

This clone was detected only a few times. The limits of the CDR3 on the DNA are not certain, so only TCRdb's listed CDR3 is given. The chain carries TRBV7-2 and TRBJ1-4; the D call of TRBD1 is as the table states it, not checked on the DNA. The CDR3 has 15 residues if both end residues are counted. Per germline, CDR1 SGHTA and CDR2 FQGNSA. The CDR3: CASSSSGQPGEKLFF.

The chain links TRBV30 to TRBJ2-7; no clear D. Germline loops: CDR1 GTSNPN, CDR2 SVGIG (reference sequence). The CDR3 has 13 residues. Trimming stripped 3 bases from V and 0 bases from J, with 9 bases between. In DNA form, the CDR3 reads TGTGCCTGGAGACTAATAAACTCCTACGAGCAGTACTTC. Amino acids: CAWRLINSYEQYF.

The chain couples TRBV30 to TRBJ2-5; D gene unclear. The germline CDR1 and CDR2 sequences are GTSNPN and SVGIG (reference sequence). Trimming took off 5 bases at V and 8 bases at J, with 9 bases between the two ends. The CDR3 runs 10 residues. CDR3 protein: CAWGLNTQYF. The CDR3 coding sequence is TGTGCCTGGGGGCTCAACACCCAGTACTTC.

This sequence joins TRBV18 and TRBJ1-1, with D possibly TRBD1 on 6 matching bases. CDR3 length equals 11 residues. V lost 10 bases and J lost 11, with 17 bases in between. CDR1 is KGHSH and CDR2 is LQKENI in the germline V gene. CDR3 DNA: TGTGCCACCCGGAATACAGGGTATGCTTTCTTT. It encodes CATRNTGYAFF.

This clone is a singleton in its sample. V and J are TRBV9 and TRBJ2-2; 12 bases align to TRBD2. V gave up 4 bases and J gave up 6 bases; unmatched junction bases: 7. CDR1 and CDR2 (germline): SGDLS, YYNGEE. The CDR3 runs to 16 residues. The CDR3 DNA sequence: TGTGCCAGCAGCCCCGGACTAGCGGGGCGGGCCGGGGAGCTGTTTTTT. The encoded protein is CASSPGLAGRAGELFF.

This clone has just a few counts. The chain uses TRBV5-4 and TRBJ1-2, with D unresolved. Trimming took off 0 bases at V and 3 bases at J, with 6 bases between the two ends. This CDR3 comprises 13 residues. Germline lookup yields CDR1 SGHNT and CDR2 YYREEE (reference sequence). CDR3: CASSLGGYYGYTF. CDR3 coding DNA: TGTGCCAGCAGCTTGGGAGGGTACTATGGCTACACCTTC. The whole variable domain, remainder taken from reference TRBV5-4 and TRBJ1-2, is ETGVTQSPTHLIKTRGQQVTLRCSSQSGHNTVSWYQQALGQGPQFIFQYYREEENGRGNFPPRFSGLQFPNYSSELNVNALELDDSALYLCASSLGGYYGYTFGSGTRLTVV.

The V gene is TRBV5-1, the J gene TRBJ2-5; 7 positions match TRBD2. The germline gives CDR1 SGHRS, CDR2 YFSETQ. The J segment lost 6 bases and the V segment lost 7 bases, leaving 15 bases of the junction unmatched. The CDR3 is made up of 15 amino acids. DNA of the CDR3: TGCGCCAGCTGGCGGGAGTCGGAGTGGAAAAAGACCCAGTACTTC. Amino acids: CASWRESEWKKTQYF.

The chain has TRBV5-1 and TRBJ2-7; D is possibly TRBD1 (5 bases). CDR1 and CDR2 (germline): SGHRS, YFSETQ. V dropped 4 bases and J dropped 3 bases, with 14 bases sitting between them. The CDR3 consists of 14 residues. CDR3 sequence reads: CASSPTTADYEQYF. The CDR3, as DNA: TGCGCCAGCAGCCCGACGACAGCAGACTACGAGCAGTACTTC.

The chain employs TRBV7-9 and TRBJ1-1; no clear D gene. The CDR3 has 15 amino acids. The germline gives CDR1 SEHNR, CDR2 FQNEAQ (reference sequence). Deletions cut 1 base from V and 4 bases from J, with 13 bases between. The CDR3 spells CASSLVSPPGTEAFF. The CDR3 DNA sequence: TGTGCCAGCAGCTTAGTTAGCCCCCCTGGCACTGAAGCTTTCTTT. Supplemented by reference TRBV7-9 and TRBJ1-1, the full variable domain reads DTGVSQNPRHKITKRGQNVTFRCDPISEHNRLYWYRQTLGQGPEFLTYFQNEAQLEKSRLLSDRFSAERPKGSFSTLEIQRTEQGDSAMYLCASSLVSPPGTEAFFGQGTRLTVV.

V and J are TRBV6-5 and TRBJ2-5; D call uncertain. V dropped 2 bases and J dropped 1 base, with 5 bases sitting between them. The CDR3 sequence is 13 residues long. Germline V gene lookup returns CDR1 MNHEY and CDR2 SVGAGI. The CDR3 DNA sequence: TGTGCCAGCAGTTACGGCGGCCAAGAGACCCAGTACTTC. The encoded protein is CASSYGGQETQYF.

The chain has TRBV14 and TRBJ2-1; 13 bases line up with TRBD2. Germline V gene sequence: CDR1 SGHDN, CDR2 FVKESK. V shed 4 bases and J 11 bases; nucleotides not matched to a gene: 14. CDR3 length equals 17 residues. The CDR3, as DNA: TGTGCCAGCAGCCCCACTGGACTAGCGGGAGTTCTGGGACAGCAGTTCTTC. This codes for CASSPTGLAGVLGQQFF.